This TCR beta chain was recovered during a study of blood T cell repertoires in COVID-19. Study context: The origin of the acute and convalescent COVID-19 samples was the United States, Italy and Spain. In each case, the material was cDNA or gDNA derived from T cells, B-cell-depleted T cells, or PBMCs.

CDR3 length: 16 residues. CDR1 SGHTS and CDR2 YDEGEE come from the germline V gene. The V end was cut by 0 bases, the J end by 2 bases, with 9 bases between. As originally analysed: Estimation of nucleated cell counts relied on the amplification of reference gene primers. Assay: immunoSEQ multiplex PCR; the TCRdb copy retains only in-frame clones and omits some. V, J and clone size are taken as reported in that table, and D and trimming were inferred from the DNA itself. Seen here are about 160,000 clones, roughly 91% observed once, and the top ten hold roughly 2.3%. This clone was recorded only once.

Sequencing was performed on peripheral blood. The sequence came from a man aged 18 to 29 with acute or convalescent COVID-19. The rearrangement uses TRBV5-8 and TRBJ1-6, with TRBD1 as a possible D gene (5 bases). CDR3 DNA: TGTGCCAGCAGCTTGGGTCAGGGCCCCTATAATTCACCCCTCCACTTT. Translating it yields CASSLGQGPYNSPLHF.